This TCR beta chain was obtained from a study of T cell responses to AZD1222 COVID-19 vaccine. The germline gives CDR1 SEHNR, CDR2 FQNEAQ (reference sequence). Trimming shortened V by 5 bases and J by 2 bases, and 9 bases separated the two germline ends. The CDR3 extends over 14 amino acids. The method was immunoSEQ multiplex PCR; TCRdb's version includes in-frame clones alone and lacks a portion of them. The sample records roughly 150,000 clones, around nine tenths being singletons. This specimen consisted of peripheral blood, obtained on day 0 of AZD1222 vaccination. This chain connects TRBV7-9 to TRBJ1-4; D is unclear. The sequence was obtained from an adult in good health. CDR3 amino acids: CASSPASTNEKLFF. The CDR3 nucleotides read TGTGCCAGCAGCCCCGCCTCCACTAATGAAAAACTGTTTTTT.